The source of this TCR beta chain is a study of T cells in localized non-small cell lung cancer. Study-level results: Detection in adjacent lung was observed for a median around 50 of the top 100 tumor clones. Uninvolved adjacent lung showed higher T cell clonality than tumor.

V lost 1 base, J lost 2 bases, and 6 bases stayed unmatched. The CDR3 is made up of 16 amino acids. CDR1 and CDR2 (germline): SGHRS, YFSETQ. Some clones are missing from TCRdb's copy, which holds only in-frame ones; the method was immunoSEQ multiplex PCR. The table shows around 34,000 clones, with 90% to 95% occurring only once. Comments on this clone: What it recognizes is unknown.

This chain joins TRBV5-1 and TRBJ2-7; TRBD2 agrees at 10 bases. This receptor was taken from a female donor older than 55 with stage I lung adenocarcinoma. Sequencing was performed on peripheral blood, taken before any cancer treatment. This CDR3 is CASSLLPSGGPYEQYF. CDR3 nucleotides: TGCGCCAGCAGCTTGCTACCTAGCGGGGGACCCTACGAGCAGTACTTC.